These 20 T cell receptor beta chains share one sample of origin, sequenced in a study of shared clonotypes between healthy human individuals. This table comes from immunoSEQ multiplex PCR, and its TCRdb copy is limited to in-frame clones, with some not included. The sample has about 2 million clones; approximately 95% are singletons. Sequencing was carried out using naive CD4+ T cells sorted from blood. Subset reported: CD45RA+ positively selected. The receptor source for this set is a man younger than 35 in good health.

The genes are TRBV6-6 and TRBJ1-3; D possibly corresponds to TRBD1 (5 bases). The CDR3 has 14 residues. Trimming shortened V by 11 bases and J by 4 bases, and 18 bases separated the two germline ends. Germline-derived CDR1 and CDR2 are MNHNY and SVGAGI (reference sequence). This chain's CDR3 is CAGGETGFGNTIYF. The DNA for the CDR3 is TGTGCCGGGGGGGAGACGGGATTCGGAAACACCATATATTTT.

This chain joins TRBV28 and TRBJ2-7, with 8 bases identical to TRBD2. From germline, CDR1 is MDHEN and CDR2 SYDVKM. CDR3 size: 15 residues. The V and J ends lost 5 bases and 2 bases, in that order; junction bases with no gene match: 8. The CDR3 region is CASSSASGGTYEQYF. In DNA, the CDR3 is TGTGCCAGCAGTAGTGCGAGCGGGGGTACCTACGAGCAGTACTTC.

The chain carries TRBV18 and TRBJ1-2, with unresolved D. CDR3 length: 14 residues. V shed 0 bases and J shed 6 bases, with 11 bases lying between them. Germline loops: CDR1 KGHSH, CDR2 LQKENI. The CDR3 DNA follows: TGTGCCAGCTCACCACCACTTTTACAGAATGGCTACACCTTC. As protein: CASSPPLLQNGYTF.

This clone was seen only a few times. The chain couples TRBV7-2 to TRBJ2-7; a weak D match, TRBD1 (6 bases). Trimming removed 5 bases at V and 9 bases at J, with 14 bases between. The CDR3 has 12 amino acids. Germline V gene lookup returns CDR1 SGHTA and CDR2 FQGNSA. The CDR3 region has the DNA TGTGCCAGCAGCACCCAGCAGGGGCCGCAGTACTTC. It is translated as CASSTQQGPQYF.

The chain employs TRBV5-1 and TRBJ2-5, with TRBD2 matching over 14 bases. The trim removed 1 base at V and 2 bases at J, leaving 4 bases unmatched. The germline CDR1 and CDR2 sequences are SGHRS and YFSETQ. There are 17 residues in the CDR3. CDR3 bases: TGCGCCAGCAGCTTGACCGGGACTAGCGGGAGTCAAGAGACCCAGTACTTC. Residues: CASSLTGTSGSQETQYF.

V gene TRBV5-5 combines with J gene TRBJ2-1, with D perhaps TRBD1 (5 bases). The CDR3 spans 15 residues. CDR1 SGHKS and CDR2 YYEKEE come from the germline V gene (reference sequence). Trimming left V 1 base short and J 9 bases short, with 17 bases between. The CDR3, as DNA: TGTGCCAGCAGCTTGATTGATCGACAGTTCGCTGAGCAGTTCTTC. Translating gives CASSLIDRQFAEQFF.

The chain is built from TRBV19 and TRBJ2-5, with D possibly being TRBD2 (6 bases). The V and J ends lost 5 bases and 3 bases respectively, with 10 bases between them. This CDR3 comprises 13 residues. Germline V lookup: CDR1 LNHDA, CDR2 SQIVND (reference sequence). CDR3 nucleotides: TGTGCCAGTAGTGCGGGGCCTAAAGAGACCCAGTACTTC. This codes for CASSAGPKETQYF.

V usage is TRBV6-5 and J usage is TRBJ1-3; D remains unclear. The germline V gene has CDR1 MNHEY and CDR2 SVGAGI. This CDR3 contains 14 residues. V was trimmed by 0 bases and J by 4 bases, leaving 7 bases between them. CDR3 in DNA: TGTGCCAGCAGTTACTCCTCCCGCGGAAACACCATATATTTT. Amino acid sequence: CASSYSSRGNTIYF.

The chain employs TRBV7-9 and TRBJ2-3; TRBD1 is a possible D gene (6 bases). CDR3 length: 15 residues. Germline CDR1 is SEHNR and CDR2 is FQNEAQ (reference sequence). V gave up 6 bases and J gave up 1 base, with 14 bases separating them. The CDR3 sequence is CASRPDRFRTDTQYF. The CDR3 DNA reads as TGTGCCAGCAGACCTGACAGGTTCCGCACAGATACGCAGTATTTT.

This clone is a singleton in its sample. The chain uses TRBV11-3 and TRBJ2-1, with TRBD2 as a possible D gene (5 bases). Germline assignment: CDR1 SGHNT and CDR2 YENEEA. Trimming pared 4 bases from V and 8 bases from J, leaving 15 bases between. There are 14 residues in the CDR3. The CDR3 sequence: CASSSGSSLHEQFF. The CDR3, as DNA: TGTGCCAGCAGCTCGGGGTCTAGTTTGCATGAGCAGTTCTTC.

The rearrangement links TRBV19 to TRBJ2-3; D call uncertain. The CDR3 extends over 12 amino acids. Per the germline V gene, CDR1 is LNHDA and CDR2 is SQIVND (reference sequence). The germline V and J ends were trimmed by 4 bases and 6 bases, with 8 bases remaining between them. CDR3 amino acids: CASSTPFDTQYF. CDR3 sequence (DNA): TGTGCCAGTAGTACTCCCTTCGATACGCAGTATTTT.

This clone was detected only once. The V gene is TRBV5-6, the J gene TRBJ2-7; maybe TRBD1 (7 bases). From germline, CDR1 is SGHDT and CDR2 YYEEEE. Trimming cost V 0 bases and J 7 bases, with 14 bases left between them. The CDR3 is 14 amino acids. CDR3 DNA: TGTGCCAGCAGCTTGGCAGGGGGGCTCGGAGAGCAGTACTTC. Protein sequence: CASSLAGGLGEQYF.

Concerning this clone itself: As the CDR3 is not closed by the conserved phenylalanine or tryptophan, this likely results from a read error. The limits of the CDR3 on the DNA are not certain, so only TCRdb's listed CDR3 is given. The chain employs TRBV6-6 and TRBJ1-2; the table's D call, TRBD1, has no DNA check behind it. Germline-derived CDR1 and CDR2 are MNHNY and SVGAGI (reference sequence). The CDR3 adds up to 13 amino acids, both ends counted. Here the CDR3 reads CASSYNNRAPIVL.

V usage is TRBV14 and J usage is TRBJ1-5; 7 bases are shared with TRBD1. J gave up 0 bases and V 0 bases, and 20 bases lay outside the gene matches. CDR1 and CDR2 from the germline V gene are SGHDN and FVKESK. CDR3 length: 22 amino acids. The CDR3 loop reads CASSQETDGPGTETLSNQPQHF. For the CDR3, the DNA is TGTGCCAGCAGCCAAGAGACAGACGGGCCCGGGACAGAAACCCTTAGCAATCAGCCCCAGCATTTT.

A note on this clone: This same CDR3 is encoded by further DNA sequences in the sample. The chain carries TRBV7-2 and TRBJ2-7; D gene ambiguous. The CDR3 has 11 amino acids. V was clipped by 8 bases and J by 2 bases, with 7 bases between them. Germline assignment: CDR1 SGHTA and CDR2 FQGNSA. The DNA of the CDR3 is TGTGCCAGCGCTAGAGCCTACGAGCAGTACTTC. This translates into CASARAYEQYF.

This chain joins TRBV6-5 and TRBJ1-3; 7 positions agree with TRBD1. CDR1 is MNHEY and CDR2 is SVGAGI in the germline V gene. This CDR3 region has 13 residues. V lost 6 bases, J lost 2 bases, and 1 base stayed unmatched. The CDR3, as DNA: TGTGCCAGCAGCGACAGGGCTGGAAACACCATATATTTT. Translating it yields CASSDRAGNTIYF.

This chain connects TRBV5-1 to TRBJ2-7; weak D call: TRBD1 (5 bases). From germline, CDR1 is SGHRS and CDR2 YFSETQ. V was cut by 4 bases and J by 2 bases, with 22 bases left in between. The length of the CDR3 is 17 residues. The CDR3 loop reads CASSINQGPPLTYEQYF. CDR3 DNA sequence: TGCGCCAGCAGCATCAACCAGGGTCCCCCTTTGACCTACGAGCAGTACTTC.

The CDR3 reads CASSLARTSGSNEQFF. For the CDR3, the DNA is TGCGCCAGCAGCTTGGCCAGGACTAGCGGGAGCAATGAGCAGTTCTTC. The chain recombines TRBV5-1 with TRBJ2-1; 13 bases fit TRBD2. J gave up 6 bases and V 0 bases, and 3 bases lay outside the gene matches. Germline-derived CDR1 and CDR2 are SGHRS and YFSETQ. The CDR3 is 16 amino acids.

The chain links TRBV11-3 to TRBJ1-5; D is uncertain. V lost 5 bases and J 2 bases, leaving 13 bases between the germline ends. This CDR3 has 15 residues. In germline, CDR1 is SGHNT, CDR2 YENEEA. The CDR3 reads CASSLSGSGNQPQHF. The CDR3 DNA sequence: TGTGCCAGCAGCCTCTCGGGGTCGGGCAATCAGCCCCAGCATTTT.

The CDR3 DNA sequence: TGTGCCAGCTCTTACGGACAGGGTCAAAGGACAGATACGCAGTATTTT. This gives the protein CASSYGQGQRTDTQYF. The J gene is TRBJ2-3, the V gene TRBV18; 8 bases are a match to TRBD1. The CDR3 consists of 16 residues. Trimming took 6 bases from V and 3 from J; bases not matched to a gene: 11. The V gene's germline CDR1 is KGHSH and CDR2 LQKENI.